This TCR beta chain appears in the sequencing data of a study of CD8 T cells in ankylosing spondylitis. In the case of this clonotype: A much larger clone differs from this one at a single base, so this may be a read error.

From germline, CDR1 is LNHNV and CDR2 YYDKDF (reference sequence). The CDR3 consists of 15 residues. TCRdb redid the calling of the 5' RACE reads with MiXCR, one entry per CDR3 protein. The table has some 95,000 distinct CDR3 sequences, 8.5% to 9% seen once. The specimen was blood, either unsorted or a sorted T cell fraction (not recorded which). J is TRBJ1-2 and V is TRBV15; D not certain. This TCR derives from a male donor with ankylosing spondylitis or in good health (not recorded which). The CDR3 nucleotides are TGTGTCACCAGCCCCAGGAGGACCGCGCCAGATGGCTACACCTTC. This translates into CVTSPRRTAPDGYTF.